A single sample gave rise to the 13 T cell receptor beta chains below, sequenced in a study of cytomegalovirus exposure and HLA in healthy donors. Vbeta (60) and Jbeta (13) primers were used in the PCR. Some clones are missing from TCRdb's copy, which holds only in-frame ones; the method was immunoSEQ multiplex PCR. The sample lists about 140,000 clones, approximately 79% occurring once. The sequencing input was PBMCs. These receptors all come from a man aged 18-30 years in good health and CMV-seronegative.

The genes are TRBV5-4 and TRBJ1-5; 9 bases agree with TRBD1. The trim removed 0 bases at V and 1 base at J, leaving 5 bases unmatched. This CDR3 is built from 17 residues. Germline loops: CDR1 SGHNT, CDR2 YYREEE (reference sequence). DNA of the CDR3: TGTGCCAGCAGCTTGGGGGACAGGGTATGCAGCAATCAGCCCCAGCATTTT. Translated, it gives CASSLGDRVCSNQPQHF.

This chain's CDR3 is CASSLMGQYTGELFF. As DNA, the CDR3 is TGTGCCAGCAGCTTGATGGGACAGTACACCGGGGAGCTGTTTTTT. This chain uses TRBV7-2 with TRBJ2-2, with 7 bases that match TRBD1. From germline, CDR1 is SGHTA and CDR2 FQGNSA. This CDR3 contains 15 residues. J was trimmed by 3 bases and V by 3 bases; bases with no gene match: 4. The complete variable domain, with remaining parts taken from reference TRBV7-2 and TRBJ2-2, reads GAGVSQSPSNKVTEKGKDVELRCDPISGHTALYWYRQSLGQGLEFLIYFQGNSAPDKSGLPSDRFSAERTGGSVSTLTIQRTQQEDSAVYLCASSLMGQYTGELFFGEGSRLTVL.

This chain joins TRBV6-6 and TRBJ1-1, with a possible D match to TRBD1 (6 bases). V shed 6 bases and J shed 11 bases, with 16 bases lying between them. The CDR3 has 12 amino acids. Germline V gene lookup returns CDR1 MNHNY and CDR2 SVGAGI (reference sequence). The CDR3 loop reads CASRLQGVPAFF. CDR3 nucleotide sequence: TGTGCCAGCAGACTACAGGGAGTACCCGCTTTCTTT.

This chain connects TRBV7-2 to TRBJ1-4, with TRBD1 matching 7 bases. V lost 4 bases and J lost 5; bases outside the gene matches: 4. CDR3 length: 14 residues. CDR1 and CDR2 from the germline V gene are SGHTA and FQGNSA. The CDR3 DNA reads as TGTGCCAGCAGCTCCGACAGGGTGAATGAAAAACTGTTTTTT. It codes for CASSSDRVNEKLFF.

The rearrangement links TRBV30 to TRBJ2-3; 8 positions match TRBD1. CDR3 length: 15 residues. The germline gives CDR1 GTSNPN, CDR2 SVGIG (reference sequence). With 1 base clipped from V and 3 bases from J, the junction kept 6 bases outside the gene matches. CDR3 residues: CAWSGATGETDTQYF. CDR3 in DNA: TGTGCCTGGAGTGGTGCGACAGGGGAGACAGATACGCAGTATTTT.

This CDR3 is CASSNLDRAYEQYF. Here the CDR3 DNA reads TGTGCCAGTAGTAACTTGGACAGAGCCTACGAGCAGTACTTC. V gene TRBV19 combines with J gene TRBJ2-7; TRBD1 might be the D (6 bases). Germline V gene sequence: CDR1 LNHDA, CDR2 SQIVND (reference sequence). Trimming cost V 4 bases and J 2 bases, with 12 bases left between them. This CDR3 has 14 residues.

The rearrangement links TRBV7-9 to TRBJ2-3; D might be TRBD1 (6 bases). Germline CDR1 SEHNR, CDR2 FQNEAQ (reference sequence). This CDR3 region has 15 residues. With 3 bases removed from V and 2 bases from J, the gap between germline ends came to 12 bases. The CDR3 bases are TGTGCCAGCAGCTTGGCAGGGGCCTCCACAGATACGCAGTATTTT. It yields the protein CASSLAGASTDTQYF.

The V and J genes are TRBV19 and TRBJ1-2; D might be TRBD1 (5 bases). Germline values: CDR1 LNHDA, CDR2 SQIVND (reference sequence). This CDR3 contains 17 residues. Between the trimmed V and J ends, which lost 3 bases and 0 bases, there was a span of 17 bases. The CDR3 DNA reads TGTGCCAGTAGTATGCCCAAAGAATCGACAGCTAACTATGGCTACACCTTC. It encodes CASSMPKESTANYGYTF.

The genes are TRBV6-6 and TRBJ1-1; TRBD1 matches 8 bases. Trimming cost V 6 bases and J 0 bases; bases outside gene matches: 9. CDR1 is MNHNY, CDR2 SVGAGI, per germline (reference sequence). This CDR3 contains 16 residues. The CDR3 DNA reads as TGTGCCAGCAGCCTTACCCGGACAGGGATGAACACTGAAGCTTTCTTT. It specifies CASSLTRTGMNTEAFF.

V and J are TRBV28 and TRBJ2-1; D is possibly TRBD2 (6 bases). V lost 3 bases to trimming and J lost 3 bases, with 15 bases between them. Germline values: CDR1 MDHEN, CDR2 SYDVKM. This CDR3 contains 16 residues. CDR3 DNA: TGTGCCAGCAGTTTCGGGACTCCTTGGGACTACAATGAGCAGTTCTTC. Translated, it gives CASSFGTPWDYNEQFF.

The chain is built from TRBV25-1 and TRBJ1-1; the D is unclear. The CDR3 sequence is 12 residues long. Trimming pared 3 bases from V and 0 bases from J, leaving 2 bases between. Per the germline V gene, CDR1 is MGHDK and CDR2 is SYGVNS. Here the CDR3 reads CASSDVNTEAFF. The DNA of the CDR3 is TGTGCCAGCAGTGACGTGAACACTGAAGCTTTCTTT.

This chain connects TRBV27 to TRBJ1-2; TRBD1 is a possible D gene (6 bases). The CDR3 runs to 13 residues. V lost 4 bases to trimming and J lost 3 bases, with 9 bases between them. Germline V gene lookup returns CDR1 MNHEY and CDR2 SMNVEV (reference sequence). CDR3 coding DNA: TGTGCCAGCAGTTCACAGGGTTACTATGGCTACACCTTC. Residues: CASSSQGYYGYTF.

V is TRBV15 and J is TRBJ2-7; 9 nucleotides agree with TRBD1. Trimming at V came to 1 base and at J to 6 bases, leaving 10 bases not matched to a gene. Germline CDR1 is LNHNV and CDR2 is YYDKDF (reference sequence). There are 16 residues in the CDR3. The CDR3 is CATSRAKGQGNPEQYF. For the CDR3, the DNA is TGTGCCACCAGCAGAGCCAAAGGACAGGGGAACCCCGAGCAGTACTTC.